This T cell receptor beta chain was captured in a study of blood T cell repertoires in COVID-19. Generated by immunoSEQ multiplex PCR, the TCRdb table keeps only in-frame clones and is missing some. This table holds 330,000 or so clones, about nine tenths found once. Within 2 weeks of study entry, exposed participants had contacted a PCR-confirmed or clinician-diagnosed COVID-19 case. The CDR3 length is 14 residues. The rearrangement joins TRBV1 to TRBJ2-7; the table's D call, TRBD2, was not checked against the DNA. TRBV1 is listed as a pseudogene. Material for sequencing was PBMCs or T cells enriched from blood (not recorded which). The TCR originated in a woman aged 25 to 39 who had been exposed to COVID-19. Here the CDR3 DNA reads TGCACCAGCAGCCAGACTAGCGGGTCCTACGAGCAGTACTTC. Translated: CTSSQTSGSYEQYF.